The rows below give T cell receptor beta chains drawn from one sample of a study of CD8 T cells in ankylosing spondylitis. TCRdb re-derived calls from the 5' RACE reads in MiXCR, one entry per CDR3 protein. The sample includes 500,000 to 550,000 distinct CDR3 sequences, approximately 11% of them seen just once. Sequencing was carried out using blood, either unsorted or a sorted T cell fraction (not recorded which). These receptors all come from a male donor with ankylosing spondylitis. The conserved cysteine and the conserved F or W are not part of the CDR3 here.

CDR3 protein: ASSNRDYNEQF; J gene: TRBJ2-1; V gene: TRBV7-9
CDR3 protein: ASSFKTAGDTQY; J gene: TRBJ2-3; V gene: TRBV27
CDR3 protein: ASSDAGSTDTQY; J gene: TRBJ2-3; V gene: TRBV25-1
CDR3 protein: SVEDWGTGINTEAF; J gene: TRBJ1-1; V gene: TRBV29-1
CDR3 protein: AWTGLGRYEQF; J gene: TRBJ2-1; V gene: TRBV30
CDR3 protein: ASSLTAGDRQF; J gene: TRBJ2-1; V gene: TRBV27
CDR3 protein: ASSARDRETQY; J gene: TRBJ2-5; V gene: TRBV9
CDR3 protein: ATSDTTGGEQF; J gene: TRBJ2-1; V gene: TRBV24-1
CDR3 protein: ASSRATSRAKNIQY; J gene: TRBJ2-4; V gene: TRBV7-8
CDR3 protein: ASTEYPPRADGEKLF; J gene: TRBJ1-4; V gene: TRBV6-1
CDR3 protein: ASGLTLGTEQF; J gene: TRBJ2-1; V gene: TRBV12-5
CDR3 protein: ASSLTGTRSNEQF; J gene: TRBJ2-1; V gene: TRBV5-6
CDR3 protein: SVRSGQGTYEQY; J gene: TRBJ2-7; V gene: TRBV29-1
CDR3 protein: SVEVGIEEREASNEQF; J gene: TRBJ2-1; V gene: TRBV29-1
CDR3 protein: ASRTWTSGSKKTQY; J gene: TRBJ2-5; V gene: TRBV12-3/TRBV12-4
CDR3 protein: SAPFPGQGGDEQF; J gene: TRBJ2-1; V gene: TRBV20-1
CDR3 protein: ASGDSFTEAF; J gene: TRBJ1-1; V gene: TRBV18
CDR3 protein: ATSSRNTEAF; J gene: TRBJ1-1; V gene: TRBV3-1
CDR3 protein: ASSFSSSYNSPLH; J gene: TRBJ1-6; V gene: TRBV13
CDR3 protein: AIMGRRGGYNEQF; J gene: TRBJ2-1; V gene: TRBV10-3
CDR3 protein: SARVDSGETQY; J gene: TRBJ2-5; V gene: TRBV20-1
CDR3 protein: SVGTGTAPYEQY; J gene: TRBJ2-7; V gene: TRBV29-1
CDR3 protein: ATRGPDYGYT; J gene: TRBJ1-2; V gene: TRBV7-9
CDR3 protein: ASSSDRNYLGSPLH; J gene: TRBJ1-6; V gene: TRBV12-3/TRBV12-4
CDR3 protein: ASSVPTGPGYYNEQF; J gene: TRBJ2-1; V gene: TRBV12-3/TRBV12-4
CDR3 protein: ALTGGNQPQH; J gene: TRBJ1-5; V gene: TRBV30
CDR3 protein: ASSLREWGYT; J gene: TRBJ1-2; V gene: TRBV7-2
CDR3 protein: SARDIKDYTVAKNIQY; J gene: TRBJ2-4; V gene: TRBV20-1
CDR3 protein: ASSYLESQY; J gene: TRBJ2-3; V gene: TRBV12-3/TRBV12-4
CDR3 protein: ASSYSFASEETQY; J gene: TRBJ2-5; V gene: TRBV6-2/TRBV6-3
CDR3 protein: ASSRTGRNEQY; J gene: TRBJ2-7; V gene: TRBV11-2
CDR3 protein: SDGRVGEQF; J gene: TRBJ2-1; V gene: TRBV29-1
CDR3 protein: ASSELADHNEQF; J gene: TRBJ2-1; V gene: TRBV2
CDR3 protein: ATSSSRGQGGEKLF; J gene: TRBJ1-4; V gene: TRBV24-1
CDR3 protein: ASSTGGVEAF; J gene: TRBJ1-1; V gene: TRBV5-1
CDR3 protein: SALRQGGSQETQY; J gene: TRBJ2-5; V gene: TRBV20-1
CDR3 protein: ASSENYGYT; J gene: TRBJ1-2; V gene: TRBV28
CDR3 protein: ASSLEGLDTEAF; J gene: TRBJ1-1; V gene: TRBV5-1
CDR3 protein: ASTGEGGKETQY; J gene: TRBJ2-5; V gene: TRBV7-9
CDR3 protein: SWARRDLNTEAF; J gene: TRBJ1-1; V gene: TRBV20-1
CDR3 protein: ASSPDSIRQYTEAF; J gene: TRBJ1-1; V gene: TRBV6-1
CDR3 protein: ASSQEADTDTQY; J gene: TRBJ2-3; V gene: TRBV4-2
CDR3 protein: ASSERLTGGRDTQY; J gene: TRBJ2-3; V gene: TRBV6-1
CDR3 protein: SASSRGGRASDEQF; J gene: TRBJ2-1; V gene: TRBV20-1
CDR3 protein: ASSSLAGRVDTQY; J gene: TRBJ2-3; V gene: TRBV4-1
CDR3 protein: ASSLEGPGGVGDEQY; J gene: TRBJ2-7; V gene: TRBV5-1
CDR3 protein: ASEAVGGETQY; J gene: TRBJ2-5; V gene: TRBV5-1
CDR3 protein: ASSEPPGQGITGELF; J gene: TRBJ2-2; V gene: TRBV10-1
CDR3 protein: ASSEDIQVLH; J gene: TRBJ1-6; V gene: TRBV5-5
CDR3 protein: ASSPTPGLAMGTDTQY; J gene: TRBJ2-3; V gene: TRBV5-1
CDR3 protein: ASSLSVGTAMGYT; J gene: TRBJ1-2; V gene: TRBV7-9
CDR3 protein: ASSFGVPETGELF; J gene: TRBJ2-2; V gene: TRBV12-3/TRBV12-4
CDR3 protein: ASSKGLAGGEQY; J gene: TRBJ2-7; V gene: TRBV7-2
CDR3 protein: ASSQDSTQGAGNTIY; J gene: TRBJ1-3; V gene: TRBV4-1